The source of this T cell receptor beta chain is a study of T-cell memory formation after mild COVID-19. General study results and limits: CM and EM subsets held most contracting CD4+ clones; EMRA held CD8+ ones.

This clonotype was found a few times. Its target is not known. CDR1 KGHDR and CDR2 SFDVKD come from the germline V gene. V gave up 8 bases and J gave up 5 bases, with 12 bases separating them. The CDR3 has 13 amino acids. Each CDR3 protein is one row after TCRdb ran MiXCR on the 5' RACE reads. This sample yields hundreds of thousands of distinct CDR3 sequences, of which less than 25% are seen a single time; approximately 8.4% belongs to the top ten. Sequencing was done on a sample of PBMCs or a T cell subset sorted from them (not recorded which). The gene calls are TRBV24-1 and TRBJ2-1, with D maybe TRBD1 (5 bases). The clonotype originates from an adult woman who had mild COVID-19 (a few samples of this study predate the infection). Cell type and time point are not known. The CDR3 protein is CATTDTLHNEQFF. CDR3 nucleotide sequence: TGTGCCACCACGGACACCCTTCACAATGAGCAGTTCTTC.